This T cell receptor (beta chain) stems from a study of cytomegalovirus exposure and HLA in healthy donors. Researchers ran the PCR with 60 Vbeta and 13 Jbeta primers. Method: immunoSEQ multiplex PCR; TCRdb's copy keeps in-frame clones and lacks some. The sample records 200,000 to 250,000 clones, approximately 80% being singletons. Germline V CDR1 and CDR2: SEHNR, FQNEAQ (reference sequence). V lost 1 base to trimming and J lost 3 bases, with 15 bases between them. This CDR3 spans 16 amino acids. This clonotype was obtained from a girl aged 2 to 9 in good health and CMV-seronegative. Sequenced: PBMCs. The genes are TRBV7-9 and TRBJ1-1, with D possibly matching TRBD1 (5 bases). The CDR3 DNA is TGTGCCAGCAGCTTAGGACCCAACGGGGGGGACACTGAAGCTTTCTTT. Translation gives CASSLGPNGGDTEAFF.